One sample yielded the 7 T cell receptor beta chains listed below, sequenced in a study of blood T cell repertoires in COVID-19 (TCRdb year 2020). The library was made by the immunoSEQ multiplex PCR assay. What TCRdb holds here is the immuneACCESS table cut down to in-frame rearrangements. Part of the clones is not present; checked against another copy, under half of the missing clones reflect an unresolved V gene, and the others are unexplained. The sample has tens of thousands of clones on record, approximately 80% of them singletons. 10% to 15% of the sample rests with the top ten. The specimen sequenced was peripheral blood. The receptors were sampled from an elderly man with acute or convalescent COVID-19.

This clone was recorded a few times. The V call is TRBV5-6, the J call TRBJ2-4; TRBD2 matches at 7 bases. After removal of 2 bases from V and 4 bases from J, the junction contained 6 bases not matched to a gene. This CDR3 contains 15 residues. Germline V CDR1 and CDR2: SGHDT, YYEEEE. The CDR3 sequence is CASSLIRGDKNIQYF. CDR3 nucleotide sequence: TGTGCCAGCAGCTTAATACGGGGGGATAAAAACATTCAGTACTTC.

CDR3 bases: TGTGCCAGAAGCCTGACTAGCGGCTACCCGGGCAATGAGCAGTTCTTC. The encoded protein is CARSLTSGYPGNEQFF. The chain is built from TRBV5-3 and TRBJ2-1, with TRBD2 identical over 9 bases. TRBV5-3 is placed among ORFs of uncertain function. The CDR3 contains 16 residues. V lost 4 bases, J lost 6 bases, and 11 bases stayed unmatched.

This chain connects TRBV10-1 to TRBJ2-2; 8 bases line up with TRBD1. Germline assignment: CDR1 WNHNN and CDR2 SYGVQD (reference sequence). The CDR3 covers 15 residues. V gave up 5 bases and J gave up 3 bases; unmatched junction bases: 5. The CDR3 DNA sequence: TGCGCCAGCAGTCCCGGACAGGGATACACCGGGGAGCTGTTTTTT. Translated, it gives CASSPGQGYTGELFF.

This chain joins TRBV5-4 and TRBJ2-1; 7 nucleotides agree with TRBD1. Germline trimming cut 4 bases from V and 5 bases from J; bases unmatched to any gene: 12. Per germline, CDR1 SGHNT and CDR2 YYREEE (reference sequence). This CDR3 is 16 amino acids long. This chain's CDR3 is CASSLLTGRTHNEQFF. CDR3 coding DNA: TGTGCCAGCAGCCTGCTGACAGGGAGAACACACAATGAGCAGTTCTTC.

This clone was seen only once. The gene calls are TRBV2 and TRBJ1-1; D is unclear. There are 15 residues in the CDR3. In germline, CDR1 is SNHLY, CDR2 FYNNEI. The V end was cut by 2 bases, the J end by 3 bases, with 13 bases between. CDR3 nucleotides: TGTGCCAGCAGTGAAAGGTCCAGGCTCTACACTGAAGCTTTCTTT. This encodes CASSERSRLYTEAFF.

The chain employs TRBV11-1 and TRBJ2-5; D ambiguous. The V gene lost 1 base and the J gene lost 5 bases, with 5 bases spanning the gap. The CDR3 loop spans 12 amino acids. Per the germline V gene, CDR1 is SGHAT and CDR2 is FQDESV (reference sequence). The CDR3 bases are TGTGCCAGCAGCTTAGACCGGGAGACCCAGTACTTC. Amino acids: CASSLDRETQYF.

The CDR3 DNA reads as TGTGCCAGCAGCTACTGGCAGGGGGGGAACACTGAAGCTTTCTTT. Translated: CASSYWQGGNTEAFF. The chain employs TRBV5-8 and TRBJ1-1; 7 bases map to TRBD1. The V gene end was trimmed by 3 bases and the J gene end by 1 base; junction bases not matched to a gene: 6. CDR1 and CDR2 (germline): SGHTS, YDEGEE. This CDR3 comprises 15 residues.